Listed below are T cell receptor beta chains from one sample, sequenced in a study of T cells in localized non-small cell lung cancer. Using immunoSEQ multiplex PCR, the repertoire was profiled, and TCRdb retains in-frame clones only, with some absent. This sample has 12,000 or so clones; over 75% occur once, and the top ten carry 22%. The sample in question was peripheral blood, obtained before any cancer treatment. The receptors were gathered from a male donor aged 60 or older with stage I lung adenocarcinoma. Both conserved end residues are part of each CDR3. A D gene is named only where the DNA matches it firmly. Some rows have no size entry. The others give once, few or many, or a class for an expanded clone.

size,D,J,V,DNA,CDR3
NA,NA,TRBJ2-3,TRBV18,TGTGCCAGCTCACCAAAGGGGGATACAGATACGCAGTATTTT,CASSPKGDTDTQYF
NA,NA,TRBJ1-2,TRBV5-5,TGTGCCAGCAGCCTCACCGGACAAGACTATGGCTACACCTTC,CASSLTGQDYGYTF
once,NA,TRBJ1-2,TRBV2,TGTGCCAGCAGTGACAGGAGATATGGCTACACCTTC,CASSDRRYGYTF
NA,NA,TRBJ1-2,TRBV29-1,TGCAGCGTTGAAGATCGGTATGGCTACACCTTC,CSVEDRYGYTF
NA,NA,TRBJ2-3,TRBV6-5,TGTGCCAGCAGTTACTCGGGCAGCACAGATACGCAGTATTTT,CASSYSGSTDTQYF
NA,NA,TRBJ1-4,TRBV7-9,TGTGCCAGCACCGGGCCCGATGAAAAACTGTTTTTT,CASTGPDEKLFF
NA,NA,TRBJ2-7,TRBV14,TGTGCCAGCAGCCAAGGTAGCTCCTACGAGCAGTACTTC,CASSQGSSYEQYF
once,NA,TRBJ2-3,TRBV6-5,TGTGCCAGCACCTCCCCCCGAGGAGGGACAGATACGCAGTATTTT,CASTSPRGGTDTQYF
NA,TRBD1,TRBJ2-5,TRBV5-6,TGTGCCAGCACCTCAAGGGGCTTTGCCGGGACAGGGTATTTAGGGCAGTACTTC,CASTSRGFAGTGYLGQYF
NA,NA,TRBJ1-1,TRBV28,TGTGCCAGCAGTTTAGGGACGGGGAGCACTGAAGCTTTCTTT,CASSLGTGSTEAFF
NA,NA,TRBJ1-4,TRBV7-2,TGTGCCAGCAGCTTAGGATACAGGGAACATGAAAAACTGTTTTTT,CASSLGYREHEKLFF